Below, 17 T cell receptor beta chains from the same sample are listed, as sequenced in a study of PD-1 blockade in mismatch repair-deficient tumors. Only in-frame clones appear in the TCRdb table, and some are missing; sequencing was by immunoSEQ multiplex PCR. The sample has about 100,000 clones, roughly four fifths seen once. The specimen comprised peripheral blood, sampled roughly eight months after starting pembrolizumab. The origin of the receptors is an adult with mismatch repair-deficient cancer.

The rearrangement links TRBV7-8 to TRBJ2-2; D is perhaps TRBD2 (6 bases). CDR1 is SGHVS and CDR2 is FQNEAQ in the germline V gene. Trimming removed 6 bases at V and 5 bases at J, with 16 bases between. This CDR3 is 15 amino acids long. CDR3 protein: CASRGYGGTTGELFF. For the CDR3, the DNA is TGTGCCAGCAGGGGGTACGGGGGTACGACCGGGGAGCTGTTTTTT.

The genes are TRBV9 and TRBJ2-5, with 7 bases identical to TRBD2. Germline V CDR1 and CDR2: SGDLS, YYNGEE. J gave up 4 bases and V 3 bases, and 6 bases lay outside the gene matches. The CDR3 consists of 14 residues. As DNA, the CDR3 is TGTGCCAGCAGCGCTAGCGGAGGGGCAGAGACCCAGTACTTC. It yields the protein CASSASGGAETQYF.

About this clone: Other DNA sequences in the sample encode the same CDR3. The chain links TRBV19 to TRBJ1-2; possible D gene TRBD1, 6 bases. This CDR3 is built from 15 residues. Germline V gives CDR1 LNHDA, CDR2 SQIVND (reference sequence). V was trimmed by 1 base and J by 0 bases, leaving 9 bases between them. The CDR3 DNA sequence: TGTGCCAGTAGTATAGCTTCAGGGGCTAACTATGGCTACACCTTC. This encodes CASSIASGANYGYTF.

The rearrangement uses TRBV2 and TRBJ1-5, with unresolved D. Trimming took 2 bases from V and 3 from J, leaving 14 bases between them. Germline V gene sequence: CDR1 SNHLY, CDR2 FYNNEI. This CDR3 region has 16 residues. The CDR3 nucleotides are TGTGCCAGCAGTGAACGAAAGTCGGGAAACAATCAGCCCCAGCATTTT. Protein product: CASSERKSGNNQPQHF.

This clone was observed a few times. This chain joins TRBV28 and TRBJ2-7; tentatively, D is TRBD1 (6 bases). The germline V and J ends were trimmed by 6 bases and 2 bases, with 26 bases remaining between them. This CDR3 has 18 residues. Germline V CDR1 and CDR2: MDHEN, SYDVKM. CDR3 loop: CASREDSLITHRTYEQYF. CDR3 nucleotide sequence: TGTGCCAGCAGGGAGGACAGTTTAATAACACACCGCACCTACGAGCAGTACTTC. Drawing the rest from reference TRBV28 and TRBJ2-7, the complete variable domain is DVKVTQSSRYLVKRTGEKVFLECVQDMDHENMFWYRQDPGLGLRLIYFSYDVKMKEKGDIPEGYSVSREKKERFSLILESASTNQTSMYLCASREDSLITHRTYEQYFGPGTRLTVT.

The chain has TRBV28 and TRBJ1-2; D perhaps matches TRBD1 (6 bases). Germline V CDR1 and CDR2: MDHEN, SYDVKM. V lost 8 bases and J lost 1, with 11 bases in between. The CDR3 runs 13 residues. The CDR3 protein is CASSKGGNYGYTF. The CDR3 DNA sequence: TGTGCCAGCTCCAAAGGGGGTAACTATGGCTACACCTTC.

The chain employs TRBV7-2 and TRBJ2-7; D might be TRBD2 (6 bases). The germline CDR1 and CDR2 sequences are SGHTA and FQGNSA. The germline V and J ends were trimmed by 5 bases and 9 bases, with 20 bases remaining between them. CDR3 length: 14 amino acids. The CDR3 is CASSLDGGNPRQYF. The CDR3 region has the DNA TGTGCCAGCAGCCTAGACGGCGGGAACCCTAGGCAGTACTTC.

The chain joins TRBV9 to TRBJ2-5; D perhaps matches TRBD2 (6 bases). The CDR3 has 12 residues. Germline V lookup: CDR1 SGDLS, CDR2 YYNGEE. V lost 6 bases and J lost 5, with 11 bases in between. The CDR3: CASNRGGETQYF. The CDR3 bases are TGTGCCAGCAACCGGGGAGGCGAGACCCAGTACTTC.

Only one count was recorded for this clone. J is TRBJ2-7 and V is TRBV5-6; no definite D call. This CDR3 comprises 11 residues. Per germline, CDR1 SGHDT and CDR2 YYEEEE. V was shortened by 0 bases and J by 8 bases, with 6 bases between the two germline ends. CDR3: CASSLAGQQYF. DNA for the CDR3: TGTGCCAGCAGCTTGGCAGGACAGCAGTACTTC.

The chain combines TRBV28 with TRBJ2-7, with TRBD2 as a possible D gene (5 bases). Deletions cut 6 bases from V and 4 bases from J, with 16 bases between. Germline assignment: CDR1 MDHEN and CDR2 SYDVKM. The CDR3 length is 14 residues. CDR3 region: CASRSRGTGYEQYF. CDR3 sequence (DNA): TGTGCCAGCAGATCCCGGGGAACGGGGTACGAGCAGTACTTC.

V usage is TRBV6-5 and J usage is TRBJ1-1, with D uncertain. V shed 8 bases and J shed 0 bases, with 10 bases lying between them. Germline CDR1 is MNHEY and CDR2 is SVGAGI. The CDR3 contains 13 residues. The CDR3 loop is CASGNTLNTEAFF. In DNA form, the CDR3 reads TGTGCCAGCGGGAACACTCTGAACACTGAAGCTTTCTTT.

The chain employs TRBV18 and TRBJ2-7, with D perhaps TRBD1 (6 bases). Looked up from germline, CDR1 is KGHSH and CDR2 is LQKENI. Trimming stripped 5 bases from V and 4 bases from J, with 15 bases between. There are 14 residues in the CDR3. CDR3 protein: CASSASFQGYEQYF. CDR3 DNA sequence: TGTGCCAGCTCAGCGTCCTTCCAGGGGTACGAGCAGTACTTC.

The rearrangement joins TRBV5-1 to TRBJ1-5; TRBD1 is a possible D gene (6 bases). The V end was cut by 4 bases, the J end by 6 bases, with 14 bases between. The germline V gene encodes CDR1 SGHRS and CDR2 YFSETQ. CDR3 length equals 14 residues. The CDR3 loop reads CASSQGFNGQPQHF. As DNA, the CDR3 is TGCGCCAGCAGCCAGGGGTTTAACGGTCAGCCCCAGCATTTT.

This clone was counted once. The chain joins TRBV10-1 to TRBJ1-5; the match to TRBD1 covers 9 bases. Germline loops: CDR1 WNHNN, CDR2 SYGVQD (reference sequence). CDR3 length equals 14 residues. The V and J ends lost 3 bases and 7 bases, in that order; junction bases with no gene match: 4. The CDR3 protein is CASSEDRGDQPQHF. DNA of the CDR3: TGCGCCAGCAGTGAAGACAGGGGGGACCAGCCCCAGCATTTT.

The J gene is TRBJ2-3, the V gene TRBV5-1; a possible D gene is TRBD2 (5 bases). Germline CDR1 reads SGHRS; CDR2 reads YFSETQ. V was pared by 4 bases and J by 2 bases, with 11 bases between. This CDR3 has 14 amino acids. CDR3 sequence: CASSTGLDTDTQYF. As DNA, the CDR3 is TGCGCCAGCAGCACCGGACTGGACACAGATACGCAGTATTTT.

V and J are TRBV19 and TRBJ2-7; D is unresolved. Trimming removed 6 bases from V and 2 bases from J, with 14 bases in between. The CDR3 runs 14 residues. Germline V gene lookup returns CDR1 LNHDA and CDR2 SQIVND (reference sequence). The CDR3 nucleotides are TGTGCCAGTAGGACTTCGACACGAACCTACGAGCAGTACTTC. Its protein product is CASRTSTRTYEQYF.

The rearrangement uses TRBV30 and TRBJ1-4; 7 bases map to TRBD1. The CDR3 loop spans 15 amino acids. Germline CDR1 is GTSNPN and CDR2 is SVGIG (reference sequence). Germline trimming cut 2 bases from V and 4 bases from J; bases unmatched to any gene: 7. CDR3 amino acids: CAWSKPGQNNEKLFF. DNA of the CDR3: TGTGCCTGGAGTAAACCGGGACAGAATAATGAAAAACTGTTTTTT.